This passage covers 2 T cell receptor beta chains from one sample sequenced in a study of radiation and T cells in renal cell carcinoma. Some clones are missing from TCRdb's copy, which holds only in-frame ones; the method was immunoSEQ multiplex PCR. The data hold tens of thousands of clones, with around 83% observed a single time. Time point reported: baseline pretreatment blood. Documented treatment: 15 Gy SBRT to primary tumor, nephrectomy 4 weeks later. The source material was blood, sampled from a patient whose treatment included radiotherapy and nephrectomy. These TCRs come from a woman between 65 and 79 years old with renal cell carcinoma.

The chain employs TRBV6-6 and TRBJ2-5; 10 bases align to TRBD1. Germline V gene data show CDR1 as MNHNY and CDR2 as SVGAGI (reference sequence). The V gene end was trimmed by 4 bases and the J gene end by 7 bases; junction bases not matched to a gene: 6. This CDR3 region has 14 residues. Here the CDR3 reads CASSSGQGFRTQYF. Written as DNA, the CDR3 is TGTGCCAGCAGTTCGGGACAGGGGTTTAGGACCCAGTACTTC.

The CDR3 spells CASSPGPAYEQYF. The CDR3 DNA reads TGTGCCAGCAGCCCCGGGCCCGCCTACGAGCAGTACTTC. The chain uses TRBV14 and TRBJ2-7; no definite D call. The CDR3 covers 13 residues. Germline V gene sequence: CDR1 SGHDN, CDR2 FVKESK. The V end lost 4 bases, the J end lost 2 bases, and 9 bases lay between the germline ends.